Below, 20 T cell receptor beta chains from the same sample are listed, as sequenced in a study of shared clonotypes between healthy human individuals. Generated by immunoSEQ multiplex PCR, the TCRdb table keeps only in-frame clones and is missing some. Of about 1.5 million clones in the sample, 95% to 99% were seen once. Sequenced: naive CD4+ T cells sorted from blood. The subset denotes: CD45RA+ positively selected. The receptor set was obtained from a man under 40 in good health.

A remark on this clone: The same CDR3 also results from other DNA sequences found in this sample. V gene TRBV6-6 combines with J gene TRBJ1-2; D is perhaps TRBD1 (5 bases). Germline V gene lookup returns CDR1 MNHNY and CDR2 SVGAGI (reference sequence). The CDR3 covers 14 residues. V lost 0 bases to trimming and J lost 2 bases, with 7 bases between them. The CDR3 spells CASSYSGGNYGYTF. The CDR3 bases are TGTGCCAGCAGTTACTCTGGGGGAAACTATGGCTACACCTTC.

Note on this clone: At one end the junction does not follow the germline gene, possibly because of a read error. The J gene is TRBJ2-5, the V gene TRBV18; tentative D call: TRBD2 (7 bases). CDR3 size: 17 residues. Germline loops: CDR1 KGHSH, CDR2 LQKENI. CDR3 region: CASSPPGRGIGQETQYF. In DNA form, the CDR3 reads TGTGCCAGCTCGCCACCAGGGAGGGGGATTGGGCAAGAGACCCAGTACTTC. The full variable domain, with the rest looked up from reference TRBV18 and TRBJ2-5, is NAGVMQNPRHLVRRRGQEARLRCSPMKGHSHVYWYRQLPEEGLKFMVYLQKENIIDESGMPKERFSAEFPKEGPSILRIQQVVRGDSAAYFCASSPPGRGIGQETQYFGPGTRLLVL.

The chain has TRBV19 and TRBJ1-2, with D possibly matching TRBD1 (5 bases). The CDR3 is 15 amino acids. Trimming left V 2 bases short and J 4 bases short, with 14 bases between. The V gene's germline CDR1 is LNHDA and CDR2 SQIVND (reference sequence). This CDR3 is CASSISPTGGYGYTF. In DNA form, the CDR3 reads TGTGCCAGTAGTATATCCCCGACGGGGGGCTATGGCTACACCTTC. The variable domain in full, completed from reference TRBV19 and TRBJ1-2, reads DGGITQSPKYLFRKEGQNVTLSCEQNLNHDAMYWYRQDPGQGLRLIYYSQIVNDFQKGDIAEGYSVSREKKESFPLTVTSAQKNPTAFYLCASSISPTGGYGYTFGSGTRLTVV.

A note on this clone: At the DNA level, this CDR3 is encoded by other sequences in the same sample as well. The chain employs TRBV18 and TRBJ2-7, with D possibly TRBD1 on 6 matching bases. Germline CDR1 reads KGHSH; CDR2 reads LQKENI. With 3 bases removed from V and 3 bases from J, the gap between germline ends came to 12 bases. CDR3 size: 14 residues. In DNA, the CDR3 is TGTGCCAGCTCACCCCGGACAGAGAACTACGAGCAGTACTTC. This sequence encodes CASSPRTENYEQYF.

The chain joins TRBV7-2 to TRBJ2-7; 12 nucleotides match TRBD2. Trimming at V came to 5 bases and at J to 5 bases, leaving 10 bases not matched to a gene. This CDR3 is 16 amino acids long. Per germline, CDR1 SGHTA and CDR2 FQGNSA. In nucleotides, the CDR3 is TGTGCCAGCAGCCGACCGACTAGCGGGAGTTCCGACGAGCAGTACTTC. The encoded protein is CASSRPTSGSSDEQYF. The full variable domain, its missing parts supplied by reference TRBV7-2 and TRBJ2-7, is GAGVSQSPSNKVTEKGKDVELRCDPISGHTALYWYRQSLGQGLEFLIYFQGNSAPDKSGLPSDRFSAERTGGSVSTLTIQRTQQEDSAVYLCASSRPTSGSSDEQYFGPGTRLTVT.

The rearrangement uses TRBV6-5 and TRBJ1-2; TRBD1 aligns across 7 bases. The ends lost 6 bases at V and 8 bases at J; junction bases unmatched: 6. The V gene's germline CDR1 is MNHEY and CDR2 SVGAGI. This CDR3 is built from 12 residues. DNA for the CDR3: TGTGCCAGCAGAACAGGGGATGGGGGCTACACCTTC. The encoded protein is CASRTGDGGYTF.

V gene TRBV7-2 combines with J gene TRBJ2-1; 11 positions match TRBD2. Germline loops: CDR1 SGHTA, CDR2 FQGNSA. V lost 2 bases, J lost 1 base, and 7 bases stayed unmatched. The CDR3 length is 18 residues. CDR3 in amino acids: CASSLRWTSGPSYNEQFF. DNA of the CDR3: TGTGCCAGCAGCTTACGATGGACTAGCGGGCCTTCCTACAATGAGCAGTTCTTC.

J is TRBJ2-3 and V is TRBV11-2, with D unclear. The germline V and J ends were trimmed by 1 base and 8 bases, with 19 bases remaining between them. CDR1 is SGHAT, CDR2 FQNNGV, per germline. The CDR3 contains 16 residues. The CDR3 reads CASSLVYDKLGGTQYF. CDR3 in DNA: TGTGCCAGCAGCTTAGTTTATGATAAACTGGGTGGTACGCAGTATTTT.

About this clone: Distinct nucleotide sequences in the sample also encode this CDR3. This chain joins TRBV5-1 and TRBJ2-5; no clear D. Per the germline V gene, CDR1 is SGHRS and CDR2 is YFSETQ. V was trimmed by 2 bases and J by 4 bases, leaving 3 bases between them. The CDR3 is 11 amino acids. The CDR3: CASSFLETQYF. The CDR3 DNA is TGCGCCAGCAGCTTCTTAGAGACCCAGTACTTC. The full variable domain, rest sourced from reference TRBV5-1 and TRBJ2-5, is KAGVTQTPRYLIKTRGQQVTLSCSPISGHRSVSWYQQTPGQGLQFLFEYFSETQRNKGNFPGRFSGRQFSNSRSEMNVSTLELGDSALYLCASSFLETQYFGPGTRLLVL.

The chain is built from TRBV15 and TRBJ2-4; D unclear. Trimming removed 0 bases from V and 0 bases from J, with 12 bases in between. CDR3 size: 17 residues. Germline values: CDR1 LNHNV, CDR2 YYDKDF (reference sequence). CDR3 sequence (DNA): TGTGCCACCAGCAGAGATGGCAGCAGACTAGCCAAAAACATTCAGTACTTC. The encoded protein is CATSRDGSRLAKNIQYF. Drawing the rest from reference TRBV15 and TRBJ2-4, the complete variable domain is DAMVIQNPRYQVTQFGKPVTLSCSQTLNHNVMYWYQQKSSQAPKLLFHYYDKDFNNEADTPDNFQSRRPNTSFCFLDIRSPGLGDTAMYLCATSRDGSRLAKNIQYFGAGTRLSVL.

The rearrangement links TRBV28 to TRBJ1-5; tentatively, D is TRBD1 (5 bases). V was pared by 5 bases and J by 6 bases, with 17 bases between. From germline, CDR1 is MDHEN and CDR2 SYDVKM. The CDR3 is made up of 15 amino acids. CDR3 sequence reads: CASSPSGTPGQPQHF. CDR3 nucleotide sequence: TGTGCCAGCAGTCCATCCGGGACCCCCGGTCAGCCCCAGCATTTT.

The chain is built from TRBV28 and TRBJ2-5; D might be TRBD2 (7 bases). This CDR3 has 14 residues. V was clipped by 5 bases and J by 7 bases, with 17 bases between them. In germline, CDR1 is MDHEN, CDR2 SYDVKM. The CDR3 coding sequence is TGTGCCAGCAGTGAAGCGGGACAATCCGTGACCCAGTACTTC. Translation: CASSEAGQSVTQYF.

The chain joins TRBV25-1 to TRBJ2-2, with D possibly TRBD2 on 6 matching bases. Deletions cut 6 bases from V and 3 bases from J, with 14 bases between. This CDR3 has 15 residues. Germline V gene sequence: CDR1 MGHDK, CDR2 SYGVNS. The CDR3 DNA sequence: TGTGCCAGCAGCCCCGGGACTCAATACACCGGGGAGCTGTTTTTT. It specifies CASSPGTQYTGELFF.

V and J are TRBV28 and TRBJ1-2; tentative D call: TRBD1 (5 bases). CDR3 length: 16 residues. V dropped 1 base and J dropped 2 bases, with 14 bases sitting between them. Germline V CDR1 and CDR2: MDHEN, SYDVKM. CDR3 bases: TGTGCCAGCAGTTTATCTCCAGGGAACCTGAACTATGGCTACACCTTC. Amino acids: CASSLSPGNLNYGYTF.

This chain connects TRBV5-4 to TRBJ2-1, with D maybe TRBD1 (5 bases). The CDR3 contains 13 residues. Germline lookup yields CDR1 SGHNT and CDR2 YYREEE (reference sequence). V lost 3 bases and J lost 9, with 13 bases in between. CDR3 sequence reads: CASSSQTVGEQFF. CDR3 nucleotides: TGTGCCAGCAGCTCCCAGACAGTCGGTGAGCAGTTCTTC.

The rearrangement uses TRBV4-1 and TRBJ1-5; no reliable D call. The V gene's germline CDR1 is MGHRA and CDR2 YSYEKL. The CDR3 loop spans 14 amino acids. V was pared by 0 bases and J by 6 bases, with 9 bases between. CDR3 amino acids: CASSQDSLIQPQHF. CDR3 sequence (DNA): TGCGCCAGCAGCCAAGATTCCCTCATTCAGCCCCAGCATTTT.

The chain has TRBV19 and TRBJ1-1, with TRBD1 as a possible D gene (5 bases). V lost 5 bases to trimming and J lost 4 bases, with 11 bases between them. Germline V gives CDR1 LNHDA, CDR2 SQIVND (reference sequence). The CDR3 is 13 amino acids. The CDR3 region is CASSGARSTEAFF. In nucleotides, the CDR3 is TGTGCCAGTAGTGGGGCAAGAAGCACTGAAGCTTTCTTT.

The chain has TRBV29-1 and TRBJ1-2, with a tentative D call TRBD1 (5 bases). Germline V CDR1 and CDR2: SQVTM, ANQGSEA. V dropped 4 bases and J dropped 7 bases, with 10 bases sitting between them. This CDR3 contains 11 residues. CDR3 nucleotide sequence: TGCAGCGTTGTAGGGGAGGGTGGCTACACCTTC. It specifies CSVVGEGGYTF.

This chain links TRBV19 with TRBJ1-5, with a possible D match to TRBD1 (5 bases). Trimming pared 0 bases from V and 4 bases from J, leaving 13 bases between. The CDR3 consists of 16 residues. Germline V lookup: CDR1 LNHDA, CDR2 SQIVND (reference sequence). The CDR3 DNA follows: TGTGCCAGTAGTATAGATACCGGGGGAAATAATCAGCCCCAGCATTTT. Translation gives CASSIDTGGNNQPQHF.

This clone has only one observation. This rearrangement joins TRBV7-2 to TRBJ2-1, with D tentatively TRBD2 (6 bases). The length of the CDR3 is 15 residues. V was trimmed by 1 base and J by 6 bases, leaving 13 bases between them. Germline lookup yields CDR1 SGHTA and CDR2 FQGNSA. Here the CDR3 reads CASSLGAGVGNEQFF. CDR3 nucleotide sequence: TGTGCCAGCAGCTTAGGAGCGGGTGTCGGCAATGAGCAGTTCTTC.